The clone carrying this TCR beta chain was counted a few times. Its cognate antigen is unknown. There are 15 residues in the CDR3. Trimming at V came to 6 bases and at J to 7 bases, leaving 10 bases not matched to a gene. The germline CDR1 and CDR2 sequences are SGDLS and YYNGEE. The source of the sample is a study of cytomegalovirus exposure and HLA in healthy donors. Whole-study findings and limits: TCR beta chains numbering some 160 were designated cytomegalovirus-associated. Presence/absence analyses rested on an assumption that sequencing depth was roughly uniform across donors.

PCR employed 60 Vbeta and 13 Jbeta primers. Sequenced by immunoSEQ multiplex PCR; TCRdb stores in-frame clones only, minus some. The repertoire has about 180,000 clones, 82% of them found once; the top ten carry less than 2%. Sequenced material: PBMCs. This chain connects TRBV9 to TRBJ2-3; 11 bases are a match to TRBD2. The TCR originated in a man in his forties or fifties in good health and CMV-seronegative. CDR3 in DNA: TGTGCCAGCACCTTATCCCCTAGCGGGAGGCATACGCAGTATTTT. Translated, it gives CASTLSPSGRHTQYF.